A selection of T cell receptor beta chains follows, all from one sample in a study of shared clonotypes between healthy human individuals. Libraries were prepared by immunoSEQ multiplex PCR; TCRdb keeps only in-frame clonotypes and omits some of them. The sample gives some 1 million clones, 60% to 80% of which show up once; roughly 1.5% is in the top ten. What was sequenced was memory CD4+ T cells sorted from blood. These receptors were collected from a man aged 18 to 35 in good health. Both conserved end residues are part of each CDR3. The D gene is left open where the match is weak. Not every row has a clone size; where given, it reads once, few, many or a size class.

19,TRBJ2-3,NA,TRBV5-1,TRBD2,CASSLLGLAGGQVTDTQYF,TGCGCCAGCAGCTTATTGGGCCTAGCGGGAGGGCAGGTGACAGATACGCAGTATTTT
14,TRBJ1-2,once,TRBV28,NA,CASSTPGRDGGYTF,TGTGCCAGCAGTACCCCGGGCAGGGATGGCGGCTACACCTTC
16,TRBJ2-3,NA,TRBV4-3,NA,CASSQSQGRSVDTQYF,TGCGCCAGCAGCCAGTCACAGGGTCGTTCAGTCGATACGCAGTATTTT
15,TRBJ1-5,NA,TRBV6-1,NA,CASSDGSRGTQPQHF,TGTGCCAGCAGTGATGGTAGCAGGGGAACTCAGCCCCAGCATTTT
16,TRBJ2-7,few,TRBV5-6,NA,CASSRSFSGGIYEQYF,TGTGCCAGCAGTCGATCGTTTTCAGGGGGGATCTACGAGCAGTACTTC
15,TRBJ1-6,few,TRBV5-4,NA,CASSLNRGDNSPLHF,TGTGCCAGCAGCTTGAATAGGGGTGATAATTCACCCCTCCACTTT
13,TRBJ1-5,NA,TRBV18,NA,CASSPGINQPQHF,TGTGCCAGCTCACCAGGGATAAATCAGCCCCAGCATTTT
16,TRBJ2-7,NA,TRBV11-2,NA,CASSTRTGTTFREQYF,TGTGCCAGCAGCACGAGGACCGGGACAACTTTCCGCGAGCAGTACTTC
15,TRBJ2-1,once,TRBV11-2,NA,CASSLGGTRFEEQFF,TGTGCCAGCAGCTTAGGTGGGACCAGATTCGAGGAGCAGTTCTTC
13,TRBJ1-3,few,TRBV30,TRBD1,CAWIDRGRNTIYF,TGTGCCTGGATCGACAGGGGTAGAAACACCATATATTTT
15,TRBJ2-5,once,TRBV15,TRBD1,CATSRGQANQETQYF,TGTGCCACCTCACGGGGACAGGCGAACCAAGAGACCCAGTACTTC
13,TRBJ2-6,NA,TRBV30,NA,CAWDRSGANVLTF,TGTGCCTGGGACAGATCTGGGGCCAACGTCCTGACTTTC
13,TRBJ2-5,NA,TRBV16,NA,CASSQGGRETQYF,TGTGCCAGCAGCCAAGGAGGGAGGGAGACCCAGTACTTC
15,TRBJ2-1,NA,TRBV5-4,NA,CASSLRQAYVNEQFF,TGTGCCAGCAGCTTGAGACAGGCCTACGTGAATGAGCAGTTCTTC